Described below is a single TCR beta chain sequence and its context. TCRdb's copy holds only in-frame clones and misses some; the assay was immunoSEQ multiplex PCR. In the table there are 310,000 or so clones, 85% to 90% of which are singletons. The data derive from a study of blood T cell repertoires in COVID-19. Study-wide context: Sources were T cells, B-cell-depleted T cells, or PBMCs; the material itself was cDNA or gDNA.

Trimming stripped 1 base from V and 3 bases from J, with 3 bases between. This CDR3 is 13 amino acids long. The material sequenced was peripheral blood. The source is a woman aged 25 to 45 with COVID-19, enrolled during active disease. The chain is built from TRBV12-3 or TRBV12-4 and TRBJ1-4; the D is unclear. The CDR3 spells CASSLVSNEKLFF. The CDR3 nucleotides are TGTGCCAGCAGTTTAGTATCTAATGAAAAACTGTTTTTT.